Listed below are T cell receptor beta chains from one sample, sequenced in a study of response to subunit inactivated influenza vaccine. From the RT-PCR reads, TCRdb called clonotypes with MiXCR, one entry per CDR3 protein. Among a few hundred thousand distinct CDR3 sequences listed, roughly 9.8% were seen once. The source material was PBMCs from blood, sampled around seven weeks after vaccination. The receptors here all came from a man in his fifties who received an inactivated influenza vaccine. CDR3s include the opening cysteine and the closing phenylalanine or tryptophan. The D gene is left open where the match is weak. Size values are once, few and many counts, or a class for expanded clones, and some rows have none.

CDR3 length	V gene	D gene	J gene	clone size	CDR3 protein	CDR3 DNA
14	TRBV6-1	NA	TRBJ2-7	many	CASSPMDGSYEQYF	TGTGCCAGCAGTCCAATGGACGGCTCCTACGAGCAGTACTTC
13	TRBV12-3/TRBV12-4	TRBD1	TRBJ1-2	few	CASSLDRSHGYTF	TGTGCCAGCAGCTTGGACAGGTCTCATGGCTACACCTTC
15	TRBV10-3	NA	TRBJ1-6	NA	CASKQGFAYNSPLHF	TGTGCCAGCAAACAGGGATTCGCCTATAATTCACCCCTCCACTTT
16	TRBV29-1	NA	TRBJ2-1	many	CSVEGRLGTSYNEQFF	TGCAGCGTTGAAGGCCGACTAGGGACCTCCTACAATGAGCAGTTCTTC
15	TRBV7-8	NA	TRBJ1-4	once	CASSIRGRGNEKLFF	TGTGCCAGCAGCATACGGGGACGTGGGAATGAAAAACTGTTTTTT
13	TRBV6-6	NA	TRBJ2-2	many	CASSYSVPGELFF	TGTGCCAGCAGTTATTCGGTGCCCGGGGAGCTGTTTTTT
11	TRBV29-1	NA	TRBJ1-1	NA	CSVEEFVGRPF	TGCAGCGTTGAAGAATTCGTGGGCAGGCCCTTT
15	TRBV6-2/TRBV6-3	TRBD1	TRBJ2-1	many	CASSDRQGTYNEQFF	TGTGCCAGCAGTGACCGACAGGGGACCTACAATGAGCAGTTCTTC
16	TRBV5-1	NA	TRBJ2-7	once	CASSLTWGLTDYEQYF	TGCGCCAGCAGCTTGACCTGGGGGCTTACGGACTACGAGCAGTACTTC
14	TRBV7-2	NA	TRBJ1-1	few	CASSSYQGNTEAFF	TGTGCCAGCAGCTCGTACCAGGGGAACACTGAAGCTTTCTTT
11	TRBV20-1	NA	TRBJ2-1	many	CSAGGGYEQFF	TGCAGTGCGGGGGGGGGCTATGAGCAGTTCTTC
14	TRBV4-2	NA	TRBJ1-1	NA	CASSQEALNTEAFF	TGTGCCAGCAGCCAAGAGGCACTGAACACTGAAGCTTTCTTT
15	TRBV5-6	NA	TRBJ2-3	NA	CASSLDGKRTDTQYF	TGTGCCAGCAGCCTAGACGGAAAACGCACAGATACGCAGTATTTT
13	TRBV20-1	NA	TRBJ2-2	NA	CSASGRGKGELFF	TGCAGTGCTAGCGGGCGGGGAAAGGGGGAGCTGTTTTTT
18	TRBV20-1	TRBD2	TRBJ2-1	NA	CCAREAPGQRGAGNEQFF	TGCTGTGCTAGAGAAGCACCCGGGCAGCGGGGGGCCGGGAATGAGCAGTTCTTC
16	TRBV5-6	TRBD1	TRBJ2-1	NA	CASSLIGTGPNNEQFF	TGTGCCAGCAGCTTAATCGGGACAGGACCCAACAATGAGCAGTTCTTC
14	TRBV28	NA	TRBJ2-5	NA	CASSLRVLKETQYF	TGTGCCAGCAGTCTGAGGGTTCTAAAAGAGACCCAGTACTTC
16	TRBV6-2/TRBV6-3	NA	TRBJ2-1	few	CASSYSLGGTGYEQFF	TGTGCCAGCAGTTACTCGCTTGGCGGCACGGGCTATGAGCAGTTCTTC
13	TRBV20-1	TRBD2	TRBJ2-3	few	CSANSGNTDTQYF	TGCAGTGCCAATAGCGGGAACACAGATACGCAGTATTTT
14	TRBV7-2	TRBD1	TRBJ1-2	few	CASSFITGGNGYTF	TGTGCCAGCAGCTTCATAACAGGGGGCAATGGCTACACCTTC
13	TRBV6-2/TRBV6-3	NA	TRBJ1-2	few	CASSYWWRNGYTF	TGTGCCAGCAGTTACTGGTGGCGAAACGGCTACACCTTC
14	TRBV4-1	TRBD1	TRBJ1-1	few	CASSQDGTGSEAFF	TGCGCCAGCAGCCAAGACGGGACAGGGAGTGAAGCTTTCTTT
14	TRBV7-2	TRBD1	TRBJ2-5	many	CASSVGTAQETQYF	TGTGCCAGCAGCGTCGGGACAGCCCAAGAGACCCAGTACTTC
13	TRBV20-1	NA	TRBJ2-1	many	CSANPGVDNEQFF	TGCAGTGCCAACCCCGGGGTGGACAATGAGCAGTTCTTC
12	TRBV7-2	NA	TRBJ2-3	few	CASSRSRDDQYF	TGTGCCAGCAGCCGGAGCCGGGACGACCAGTATTTT
18	TRBV4-3	TRBD2	TRBJ2-5	NA	CASSQSGTSGAGGQTQYF	TGCGCCAGCAGCCAATCCGGGACTAGCGGGGCCGGGGGGCAGACCCAGTACTTC
13	TRBV4-2	NA	TRBJ2-2	many	CASSQLHTGELFF	TGTGCCAGCAGCCAATTGCACACCGGGGAGCTGTTTTTT
15	TRBV12-3/TRBV12-4	NA	TRBJ1-6	NA	CASSAQRTGSSPLHF	TGTGCCAGCAGTGCTCAACGAACAGGGAGCTCACCCCTCCACTTT
15	TRBV7-9	NA	TRBJ2-2	NA	CASSLDRPNTGELFF	TGTGCCAGCAGCTTAGACAGGCCTAACACCGGGGAGCTGTTTTTT
13	TRBV5-5	NA	TRBJ2-5	NA	CASDGPQAETQYF	TGTGCCAGTGACGGCCCGCAGGCAGAGACCCAGTACTTC